The 14 T cell receptor beta chains below were found in one sample sequenced in a study of cytomegalovirus exposure and HLA in healthy donors (dated by TCRdb to 2016 to 2017). Libraries were built with the immunoSEQ multiplex PCR assay. For the multiplex PCR, a mixture combining 60 forward primers for TCR Vbeta segments and 13 reverse primers for TCR Jbeta segments was used. TCRdb carries this immuneACCESS record with in-frame sequences only. Its versions omit some clonotypes, under half of them owing to an unresolved V gene in the studies checked, with the rest unexplained. For this sample there are roughly 200,000 clones; 75% to 85% appear just once. Jointly, the top ten make up about 2.3% of the sample. What was sequenced was PBMCs. These receptors came from a woman in her 50s in good health and CMV-seronegative.

The V call is TRBV4-2, the J call TRBJ2-1, with TRBD2 matching over 8 bases. The J segment lost 8 bases and the V segment lost 1 base, leaving 10 bases of the junction unmatched. This CDR3 is built from 16 residues. CDR1 and CDR2 (germline): LGHNA, YNFKEQ. CDR3 DNA sequence: TGTGCCAGCAGCCAAGCATGGGTAGCGGGACAAGATGAGCAGTTCTTC. This sequence encodes CASSQAWVAGQDEQFF.

The chain employs TRBV27 and TRBJ2-5; TRBD2 matches at 11 bases. Judging by the DNA end, TRBJ2-7 fits better; the J call may be wrong. The CDR3 loop spans 16 amino acids. Germline-derived CDR1 and CDR2 are MNHEY and SMNVEV (reference sequence). CDR3 residues: CARALAGGPGGCEQYF. The CDR3 DNA follows: TGTGCCAGGGCGTTAGCGGGAGGGCCAGGGGGCTGCGAGCAGTACTTC.

The genes are TRBV6-6 and TRBJ1-3; D gene ambiguous. Germline CDR1 and CDR2: MNHNY and SVGAGI (reference sequence). Between the trimmed V and J ends, which lost 7 bases and 2 bases, there was a span of 9 bases. This CDR3 comprises 13 residues. Written as DNA, the CDR3 is TGTGCCAGCACCCCTTCGGCTGGAAACACCATATATTTT. Residues: CASTPSAGNTIYF.

The rearrangement uses TRBV4-2 and TRBJ2-5; D not resolved. The DNA end is a closer match to TRBJ2-7, so the J assignment may be wrong. The CDR3 has 15 residues. Germline CDR1 and CDR2: LGHNA and YNFKEQ. The CDR3 loop reads CASSQEVFGSYEQYF. The CDR3 coding sequence is TGTGCCAGCAGCCAAGAAGTATTCGGTTCCTACGAGCAGTACTTC.

This clone was counted a single time. This sequence joins TRBV27 and TRBJ2-7, with no clear D. Germline CDR1 and CDR2: MNHEY and SMNVEV (reference sequence). This CDR3 is 14 amino acids long. Trimming took 4 bases from V and 7 from J, leaving 17 bases between them. The CDR3 sequence: CASSSKPFLREQYF. Here the CDR3 DNA reads TGTGCCAGCAGTTCGAAGCCCTTTTTGAGGGAGCAGTACTTC.

The chain employs TRBV6-6 and TRBJ2-2; D gene ambiguous. Trimming shortened V by 6 bases and J by 11 bases, and 19 bases separated the two germline ends. Germline-derived CDR1 and CDR2 are MNHNY and SVGAGI (reference sequence). This CDR3 contains 14 residues. CDR3 protein: CASRRFDQPSELFF. The DNA for the CDR3 is TGTGCCAGCAGGCGGTTCGACCAACCCAGCGAGCTGTTTTTT.

The V call is TRBV28, the J call TRBJ1-1, with D unclear. V dropped 5 bases and J dropped 2 bases, with 9 bases sitting between them. This CDR3 comprises 13 residues. Germline CDR1 reads MDHEN; CDR2 reads SYDVKM. The CDR3 loop is CASSRGPNTEAFF. In DNA form, the CDR3 reads TGTGCCAGCAGTCGTGGGCCAAACACTGAAGCTTTCTTT.

J is TRBJ1-1 and V is TRBV7-2; 7 positions agree with TRBD1. Germline V CDR1 and CDR2: SGHTA, FQGNSA. V was clipped by 2 bases and J by 6 bases; unmatched bases: 3. The CDR3 sequence is 13 residues long. DNA for the CDR3: TGTGCCAGCAGCTTATCGGGACAGTCTGAAGCTTTCTTT. Translated, it gives CASSLSGQSEAFF.

The chain carries TRBV5-1 and TRBJ2-1; the match to TRBD2 covers 14 bases. This CDR3 has 15 residues. Unmatched junction bases numbered 7, after V lost 6 bases and J lost 8 bases. Germline V CDR1 and CDR2: SGHRS, YFSETQ. CDR3 sequence: CASTTSGRGDDEQFF. The CDR3, as DNA: TGCGCCAGCACGACTAGCGGGAGGGGGGACGATGAGCAGTTCTTC. The variable domain in full, completed from reference TRBV5-1 and TRBJ2-1, reads KAGVTQTPRYLIKTRGQQVTLSCSPISGHRSVSWYQQTPGQGLQFLFEYFSETQRNKGNFPGRFSGRQFSNSRSEMNVSTLELGDSALYLCASTTSGRGDDEQFFGPGTRLTVL.

The gene calls are TRBV5-5 and TRBJ1-4, with D maybe TRBD1 (5 bases). This CDR3 has 13 residues. The germline gives CDR1 SGHKS, CDR2 YYEKEE (reference sequence). V dropped 4 bases and J dropped 8 bases, with 12 bases sitting between them. CDR3 nucleotide sequence: TGTGCCAGCAGCGCGCTCGGGGGAGAAAAACTGTTTTTT. Translating gives CASSALGGEKLFF.

V and J are TRBV6-5 and TRBJ2-1, with TRBD2 matching 10 bases. The V gene end was trimmed by 4 bases and the J gene end by 6 bases; junction bases not matched to a gene: 9. The CDR3 is 16 residues long. Germline CDR1 reads MNHEY; CDR2 reads SVGAGI. Here the CDR3 reads CASSSGTSAIINEQFF. CDR3 DNA sequence: TGTGCCAGCAGTTCTGGGACTAGCGCAATAATCAATGAGCAGTTCTTC.

V is TRBV18 and J is TRBJ2-7, with D maybe TRBD1 (7 bases). Trimming cost V 0 bases and J 2 bases, with 23 bases left between them. The CDR3 sequence is 19 residues long. Looked up from germline, CDR1 is KGHSH and CDR2 is LQKENI. CDR3 DNA: TGTGCCAGCTCACCACCGAGGAGAGGGGGCGGGATCCATGCCTACGAGCAGTACTTC. Its translation: CASSPPRRGGGIHAYEQYF. Drawing the rest from reference TRBV18 and TRBJ2-7, the complete variable domain is NAGVMQNPRHLVRRRGQEARLRCSPMKGHSHVYWYRQLPEEGLKFMVYLQKENIIDESGMPKERFSAEFPKEGPSILRIQQVVRGDSAAYFCASSPPRRGGGIHAYEQYFGPGTRLTVT.

The chain is built from TRBV7-2 and TRBJ1-2; no reliable D call. Germline CDR1 and CDR2: SGHTA and FQGNSA. Trimming left V 0 bases short and J 7 bases short, with 15 bases between. The CDR3 is made up of 15 amino acids. CDR3 loop: CASSLAVQSRSGYTF. CDR3 nucleotides: TGTGCCAGCAGCTTAGCCGTACAGTCCCGTTCTGGCTACACCTTC.

This chain uses TRBV6-6 with TRBJ1-5; D is undetermined. Deletions cut 6 bases from V and 0 bases from J, with 3 bases between. This CDR3 is 12 amino acids long. Per germline, CDR1 MNHNY and CDR2 SVGAGI (reference sequence). The CDR3 DNA reads TGTGCCAGCAGGTATAGCAATCAGCCCCAGCATTTT. Translating gives CASRYSNQPQHF.